The clone carrying this TCR beta chain ranks as large. What it recognizes is unknown. Per germline, CDR1 MDHEN and CDR2 SYDVKM. CDR3 length equals 15 residues. The ends lost 5 bases at V and 6 bases at J; junction bases unmatched: 12. The record originates from a study of vaccination and CD4 T cells after COVID-19. The overall study: At a median around 70 days (range 14 to 241) after dose two, post-vaccine samples were obtained.

Treatment denoted: approximately 10-day PBMC culture with coronavirus spike peptide pools or control peptides (ViraFEST assay). After expanding antigen-specific T cells with peptide pools, ViraFEST sequenced their TCRs. Cultured CD4+ T-cell DNA underwent Oncomine TCR Beta short-read sequencing. Someone extracted genomic DNA from cultured CD4+ T cells. One entry per CDR3 protein results from TCRdb running MiXCR on the PCR reads. The table has approximately 13,000 distinct CDR3 sequences, 75% to 80% seen once; the top ten hold around 30%. What was sequenced was CD4+ T cells from blood, cultured in vitro. The rearrangement links TRBV28 to TRBJ1-1; 7 bases map to TRBD1. This clonotype was obtained from a human donor who had recovered from COVID-19. The CDR3 nucleotides are TGTGCCAGCAGTCCCGCGACGACAGGGAGCTCTGAAGCTTTCTTT. Translating it yields CASSPATTGSSEAFF.